This T cell receptor beta chain was sequenced during a study of T cells after yellow fever vaccination. Study context: Fractions of low cell number were prepared using SMART-Seq v4 Ultra Low Input.

This clonotype has a count of ten or more. What it binds is not known. Study-wide points: Subsequent booster samples again held most clones from primary vaccination (approximately 95% CD4, roughly 90% CD8). Abundant clonotypes from the bulk population could get into FACS-sorted repertoires as contaminants.

Synthesis of TCR cDNA relied on 5'RACE template switching, which attached a universal primer site and UMIs. TCRdb called the 5' RACE reads again in MiXCR, with one record for every CDR3 protein. In the table there are about 360,000 distinct CDR3 sequences, about 6.2% of which are singletons. Germline assignment: CDR1 LGHNT and CDR2 FRNRAP. Trimming shortened V by 3 bases and J by 4 bases, and 4 bases separated the two germline ends. There are 12 residues in the CDR3. The chain employs TRBV12-5 and TRBJ1-5; D is unresolved. The material sequenced was PBMCs, taken 5 days after the yellow fever booster vaccination. This receptor was taken from a man aged 30 to 39 who received the YFV17D yellow fever vaccine. The CDR3 nucleotides read TGTGCTAGTGGTTTAGGGAATCAGCCCCAGCATTTT. Encoded protein: CASGLGNQPQHF.